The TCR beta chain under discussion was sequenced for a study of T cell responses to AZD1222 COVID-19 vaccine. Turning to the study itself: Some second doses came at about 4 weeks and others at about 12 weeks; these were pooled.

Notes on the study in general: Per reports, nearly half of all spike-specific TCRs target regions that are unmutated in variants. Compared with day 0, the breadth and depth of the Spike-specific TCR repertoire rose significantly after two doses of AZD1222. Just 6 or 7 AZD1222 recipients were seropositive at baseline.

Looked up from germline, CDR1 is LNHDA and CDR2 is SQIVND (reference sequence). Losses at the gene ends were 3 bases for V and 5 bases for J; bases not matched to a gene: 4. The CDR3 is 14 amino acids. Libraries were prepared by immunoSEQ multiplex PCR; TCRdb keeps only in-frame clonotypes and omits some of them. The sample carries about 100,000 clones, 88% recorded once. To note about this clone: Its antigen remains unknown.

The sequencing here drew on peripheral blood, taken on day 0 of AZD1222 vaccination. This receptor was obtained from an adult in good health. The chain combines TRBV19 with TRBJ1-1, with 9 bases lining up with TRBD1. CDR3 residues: CASSIVQGATEAFF. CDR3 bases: TGTGCCAGTAGTATTGTACAGGGGGCTACTGAAGCTTTCTTT.